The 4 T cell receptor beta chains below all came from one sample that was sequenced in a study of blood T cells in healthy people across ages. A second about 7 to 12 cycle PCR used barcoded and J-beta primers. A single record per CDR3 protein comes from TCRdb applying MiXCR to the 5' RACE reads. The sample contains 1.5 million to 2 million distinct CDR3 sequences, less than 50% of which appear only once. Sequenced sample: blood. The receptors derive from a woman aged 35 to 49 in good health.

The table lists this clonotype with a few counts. The CDR3 region has the DNA TGCAGTGTTCAGGCCCAAACTGCCGTTTTAAATGAGCAGTTCTTC. Its translation: CSVQAQTAVLNEQFF. The chain recombines TRBV20-1 with TRBJ2-1; D ambiguous. Germline V CDR1 and CDR2: DFQATT, SNEGSKA (reference sequence). The germline V and J ends were trimmed by 7 bases and 7 bases, with 23 bases remaining between them. CDR3 length: 15 amino acids.

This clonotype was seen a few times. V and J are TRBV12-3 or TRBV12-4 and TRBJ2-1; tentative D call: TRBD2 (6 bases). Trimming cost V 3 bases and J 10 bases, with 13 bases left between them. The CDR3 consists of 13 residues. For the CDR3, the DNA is TGTGCCAGCAGTTTCACTACTCGGGGGGAGCAGTTCTTC. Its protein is CASSFTTRGEQFF.

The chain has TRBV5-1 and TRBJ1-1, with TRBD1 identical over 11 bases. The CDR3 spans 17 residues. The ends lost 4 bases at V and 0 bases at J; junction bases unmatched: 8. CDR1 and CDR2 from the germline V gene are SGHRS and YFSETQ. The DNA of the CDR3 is TGCGCCAGCAGCCTTTGGACAGGGGGCCTGGTGAACACTGAAGCTTTCTTT. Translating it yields CASSLWTGGLVNTEAFF. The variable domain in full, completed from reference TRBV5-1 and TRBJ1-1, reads KAGVTQTPRYLIKTRGQQVTLSCSPISGHRSVSWYQQTPGQGLQFLFEYFSETQRNKGNFPGRFSGRQFSNSRSEMNVSTLELGDSALYLCASSLWTGGLVNTEAFFGQGTRLTVV.

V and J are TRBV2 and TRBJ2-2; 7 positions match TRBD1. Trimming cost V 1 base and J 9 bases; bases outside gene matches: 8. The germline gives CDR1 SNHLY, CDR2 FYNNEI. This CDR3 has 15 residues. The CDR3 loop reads CASSEVGTASRELFF. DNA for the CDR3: TGTGCCAGCAGTGAAGTCGGGACAGCTAGCAGGGAGCTGTTTTTT.